Listed below are T cell receptor beta chains from one sample, sequenced in a study of blood T cell repertoires in COVID-19. The protocol was immunoSEQ multiplex PCR, while the TCRdb copy is restricted to in-frame clones and leaves out a portion. Here the sample spans 70,000 to 95,000 clones, around four fifths being singletons. The sequencing sample was made of peripheral blood. The receptors here all came from a woman in her 70s with active or convalescent COVID-19. CDR3s include the opening cysteine and the closing phenylalanine or tryptophan. Fields, in order: J gene, D gene, clone size, V gene, CDR3 protein, CDR3 DNA. The D gene is left open where the match is weak. Rows give clone size only sometimes, using once, few, many, or a class for an expanded clone.

J: TRBJ2-2
D: -
size: -
V: TRBV19
CDR3: CASSIRGNTGELFF
DNA: TGTGCCAGTAGTATTAGAGGGAACACCGGGGAGCTGTTTTTT

J: TRBJ2-1
D: TRBD2
size: -
V: TRBV4-3
CDR3: CASSQFPGGGNEQFF
DNA: TGCGCCAGCAGCCAGTTCCCGGGGGGGGGCAATGAGCAGTTCTTC

J: TRBJ2-3
D: TRBD1
size: -
V: TRBV27
CDR3: CASSWLGQGAQYF
DNA: TGTGCCAGCAGTTGGCTGGGACAGGGGGCGCAGTATTTT

J: TRBJ2-6
D: -
size: -
V: TRBV27
CDR3: CASSGLGSSGANVLTF
DNA: TGTGCCAGCAGCGGACTGGGAAGCTCTGGGGCCAACGTCCTGACTTTC

J: TRBJ2-1
D: TRBD1
size: once
V: TRBV19
CDR3: CASSTTRRDRVYNEQFF
DNA: TGTGCCAGTAGTACCACGAGGCGGGACAGGGTCTACAATGAGCAGTTCTTC

J: TRBJ2-1
D: TRBD2
size: -
V: TRBV5-4
CDR3: CASPAGGGSSYNEQFF
DNA: TGTGCCAGCCCAGCAGGCGGGGGTAGCTCCTACAATGAGCAGTTCTTC

J: TRBJ1-1
D: -
size: once
V: TRBV10-2
CDR3: CASSESSVVGEAFF
DNA: TGCGCCAGCAGTGAGTCTAGCGTGGTGGGTGAAGCTTTCTTT

J: TRBJ1-2
D: -
size: -
V: TRBV3-1/TRBV3-2
CDR3: CASSQDGYYGYTF
DNA: TGTGCCAGCAGCCAAGACGGGTACTATGGCTACACCTTC

J: TRBJ1-3
D: -
size: -
V: TRBV6-5
CDR3: CASSYSFDRGNTIYF
DNA: TGTGCCAGCAGTTACTCATTCGACAGGGGAAACACCATATATTTT

J: TRBJ1-2
D: -
size: -
V: TRBV6-5
CDR3: CASSRLNYGYTF
DNA: TGTGCCAGCAGCAGACTTAACTATGGCTACACCTTC

J: TRBJ1-4
D: -
size: -
V: TRBV18
CDR3: CASSPVGGHEKLFF
DNA: TGTGCCAGCTCACCAGTTGGAGGACATGAAAAACTGTTTTTT

J: TRBJ1-5
D: -
size: once
V: TRBV27
CDR3: CASSSPDSWRQPQHF
DNA: TGTGCCAGCAGTTCTCCGGACAGTTGGAGGCAGCCCCAGCATTTT

J: TRBJ2-5
D: TRBD2
size: -
V: TRBV7-2
CDR3: CASSPTSGGAETQYF
DNA: TGTGCCAGCAGCCCAACTAGCGGGGGGGCGGAGACCCAGTACTTC

J: TRBJ1-1
D: -
size: -
V: TRBV10-2
CDR3: CASSVGSLNTEAFF
DNA: TGCGCCAGCAGTGTCGGGAGTTTGAACACTGAAGCTTTCTTT

J: TRBJ2-3
D: TRBD2
size: once
V: TRBV19
CDR3: CASSSGGAPDTQYF
DNA: TGTGCCAGTAGTAGCGGGGGGGCCCCAGATACGCAGTATTTT

J: TRBJ2-1
D: -
size: -
V: TRBV4-3
CDR3: CASSQGGQASYNEQFF
DNA: TGCGCCAGCAGCCAAGGGGGACAAGCGTCCTACAATGAGCAGTTCTTC

J: TRBJ2-3
D: -
size: -
V: TRBV27
CDR3: CASSLYITPTDTQYF
DNA: TGTGCCAGCAGTTTATACATCACCCCCACAGATACGCAGTATTTT

J: TRBJ1-1
D: TRBD1
size: few
V: TRBV27
CDR3: CASSLGTGWGEAFF
DNA: TGTGCCAGCAGTTTAGGGACAGGGTGGGGTGAAGCTTTCTTT

J: TRBJ1-1
D: TRBD1
size: once
V: TRBV5-1
CDR3: CASTQGGSGTEAFF
DNA: TGCGCCAGCACCCAAGGGGGCTCGGGCACTGAAGCTTTCTTT

J: TRBJ2-3
D: -
size: -
V: TRBV11-3
CDR3: CASSDNTDTQYF
DNA: TGTGCCAGCAGCGACAATACAGATACGCAGTATTTT